The subject of this entry is one T cell receptor (beta chain). The data were taken from a study of T cell changes during pregnancy in multiple sclerosis. The method was immunoSEQ multiplex PCR; TCRdb's version includes in-frame clones alone and lacks a portion of them. The top ten hold about 0.9% of the sample, which has some 100,000 clones, almost 95% seen once. Per the germline V gene, CDR1 is LGHNA and CDR2 is YNFKEQ. V was pared by 7 bases and J by 4 bases, with 14 bases of the junction left unmatched. CDR3 size: 17 residues. The chain recombines TRBV4-2 with TRBJ2-3, with 10 bases lining up with TRBD2. This sequence originates from a female donor with multiple sclerosis, enrolled in a pregnancy study. The sequenced sample was peripheral blood, obtained before pregnancy. The CDR3 sequence: CASKGSLAGVVADTQYF. In nucleotides, the CDR3 is TGTGCCAGCAAAGGGAGTCTAGCGGGAGTTGTGGCAGATACGCAGTATTTT.